This T cell receptor beta chain was recovered during a study of T-cell memory formation after mild COVID-19. Overall study findings and caveats: Clones that contracted clustered mainly in CM and EM if CD4+ and in EMRA if CD8+.

TCRdb re-derived calls from the 5' RACE reads in MiXCR, one entry per CDR3 protein. The table lists nearly 350,000 distinct CDR3 sequences, approximately 13% of them singletons. The CDR3 sequence is 16 residues long. CDR1 LGHNT and CDR2 FRNRAP come from the germline V gene. The trim removed 3 bases at V and 2 bases at J, leaving 5 bases unmatched. This clonotype was seen more than once but under ten times. Its antigen is not known. The sample taken for sequencing was PBMCs or a T cell subset sorted from them (not recorded which). This rearrangement joins TRBV12-5 to TRBJ2-3, with 10 nucleotides matching TRBD2. The sequence derives from a man aged 18 to 29 who had mild COVID-19 (a few samples of this study predate the infection). Cell type and time point are not known. The CDR3 reads CASGLGSGGFTDTQYF. DNA for the CDR3: TGTGCTAGTGGTTTAGGTAGCGGGGGGTTCACAGATACGCAGTATTTT. The whole variable domain, remainder taken from reference TRBV12-5 and TRBJ2-3, is DARVTQTPRHKVTEMGQEVTMRCQPILGHNTVFWYRQTMMQGLELLAYFRNRAPLDDSGMPKDRFSAEMPDATLATLKIQPSEPRDSAVYFCASGLGSGGFTDTQYFGPGTRLTVL.